These 2 T cell receptor beta chains were all obtained from the same sample, sequenced in a study of blood T cell repertoires in COVID-19. Assay used: immunoSEQ multiplex PCR; TCRdb lists only in-frame clones, some missing. Here the sample spans fewer than 100,000 clones, around 75% being singletons. Specimen: peripheral blood. All receptors derive from a man between 70 and 80 years old with acute or convalescent COVID-19.

DNA of the CDR3: TGTGCCAGCAGTTTATTGGTGGGAGGAGGCACCGGGGAGCTGTTTTTT. Its protein is CASSLLVGGGTGELFF. The genes are TRBV28 and TRBJ2-2; the D gene is possibly TRBD2 (6 bases). CDR1 is MDHEN, CDR2 SYDVKM, per germline. The CDR3 spans 16 residues. V shed 1 base and J shed 4 bases, with 13 bases lying between them.

The chain couples TRBV28 to TRBJ2-1; 7 bases map to TRBD2. Trimming took 5 bases from V and 6 from J; bases not matched to a gene: 10. This CDR3 region has 15 residues. Germline CDR1 is MDHEN and CDR2 is SYDVKM. CDR3 DNA sequence: TGTGCCAGCAGTCAGATCGGACTAGGATCCAATGAGCAGTTCTTC. Protein sequence: CASSQIGLGSNEQFF.